Listed below are T cell receptor beta chains from one sample, sequenced in a study of blood T cell repertoires in COVID-19. Assay: immunoSEQ multiplex PCR; the TCRdb copy retains only in-frame clones and omits some. The data contain over 35,000 clones, 81% of them singletons. Sequenced sample: peripheral blood. These receptors all come from a man aged 35-49 years with active or convalescent COVID-19. Each CDR3 is given with its conserved first and last residue. A D gene is named only where the DNA matches it firmly. Only part of the rows carry a size: once, few, many, or a class if the clone is expanded.

J gene: TRBJ2-7
clone size: .
V gene: TRBV25-1
CDR3 length: 13
D gene: .
CDR3 DNA: TGTGCCAGCAAGGGCAGGGAAAAGTACGAGCAGTACTTC
CDR3 protein: CASKGREKYEQYF

J gene: TRBJ2-1
clone size: .
V gene: TRBV11-2
CDR3 length: 17
D gene: TRBD1
CDR3 DNA: TGTGCCAGCAGCTTAGTCGTGCCAGGACAGGGGGTCAATGAGCAGTTCTTC
CDR3 protein: CASSLVVPGQGVNEQFF

J gene: TRBJ2-2
clone size: .
V gene: TRBV3-1/TRBV3-2
CDR3 length: 15
D gene: TRBD1
CDR3 DNA: TGTGCCAGCAGCGCCCGACAGGGGGCAATCGGGGAGCTGTTTTTT
CDR3 protein: CASSARQGAIGELFF

J gene: TRBJ1-6
clone size: .
V gene: TRBV7-2
CDR3 length: 14
D gene: .
CDR3 DNA: TGTGCCAGCAGTCGAGACAGGCAATATTCACCCCTCCACTTT
CDR3 protein: CASSRDRQYSPLHF

J gene: TRBJ1-2
clone size: .
V gene: TRBV27
CDR3 length: 13
D gene: TRBD1
CDR3 DNA: TGTGCCAGCAGGAGACAGGGAAACTATGGCTACACCTTC
CDR3 protein: CASRRQGNYGYTF

J gene: TRBJ2-6
clone size: once
V gene: TRBV6-5
CDR3 length: 14
D gene: .
CDR3 DNA: TGTGCCAGCACCGACTCGGCTGGGGCCAACGTCCTGACTTTC
CDR3 protein: CASTDSAGANVLTF

J gene: TRBJ2-2
clone size: .
V gene: TRBV6-6
CDR3 length: 17
D gene: TRBD1
CDR3 DNA: TGTGCCAGCAGTCTCCAATCAGGGGGCGCGTGGGCCGGGGAGCTGTTTTTT
CDR3 protein: CASSLQSGGAWAGELFF

J gene: TRBJ1-2
clone size: .
V gene: TRBV4-1
CDR3 length: 15
D gene: TRBD1
CDR3 DNA: TGCGCCAGCAGGGATAGGGGACAGGGGGCTTATGGCTACACCTTC
CDR3 protein: CASRDRGQGAYGYTF

J gene: TRBJ2-1
clone size: .
V gene: TRBV5-1
CDR3 length: 16
D gene: TRBD1
CDR3 DNA: TGCGCCAGCAGCCCCGGGACAGGGGGGACCTACAATGAGCAGTTCTTC
CDR3 protein: CASSPGTGGTYNEQFF

J gene: TRBJ2-3
clone size: .
V gene: TRBV7-9
CDR3 length: 15
D gene: .
CDR3 DNA: TGTGCCAGCAGCTTTTTAGCAGGGTCTGGAGATACGCAGTATTTT
CDR3 protein: CASSFLAGSGDTQYF

J gene: TRBJ2-4
clone size: .
V gene: TRBV7-9
CDR3 length: 16
D gene: .
CDR3 DNA: TGTGCCAGCAGCCCCGAGGGGACTTTAGCCAAAAACATTCAGTACTTC
CDR3 protein: CASSPEGTLAKNIQYF

J gene: TRBJ2-6
clone size: .
V gene: TRBV27
CDR3 length: 17
D gene: TRBD1
CDR3 DNA: TGTGCCAGCAGTCCGACAGGGGTCTCGAAGGGGGCCAACGTCCTGACTTTC
CDR3 protein: CASSPTGVSKGANVLTF

J gene: TRBJ1-6
clone size: .
V gene: TRBV9
CDR3 length: 17
D gene: TRBD1
CDR3 DNA: TGTGCCAGCAGCGAACAGGCCTGGACAGGGATCAATTCACCCCTCCACTTT
CDR3 protein: CASSEQAWTGINSPLHF

J gene: TRBJ1-5
clone size: .
V gene: TRBV2
CDR3 length: 14
D gene: TRBD1
CDR3 DNA: TGTGCCAGCAGCCGGGACAGGAGCAATCAGCCCCAGCATTTT
CDR3 protein: CASSRDRSNQPQHF

J gene: TRBJ1-4
clone size: .
V gene: TRBV4-3
CDR3 length: 13
D gene: .
CDR3 DNA: TGCGCCAGCAGCCAAGGAGATTACGAAAAACTGTTTTTT
CDR3 protein: CASSQGDYEKLFF

J gene: TRBJ2-1
clone size: .
V gene: TRBV30
CDR3 length: 14
D gene: TRBD1
CDR3 DNA: TGTGCCTGGAGTCAGGGGACAGGGGAGAATGAGCAGTTCTTC
CDR3 protein: CAWSQGTGENEQFF

J gene: TRBJ2-5
clone size: .
V gene: TRBV15
CDR3 length: 14
D gene: .
CDR3 DNA: TGTGCCACCAGGAGACCCGGGGGACAAGAGACCCAGTACTTC
CDR3 protein: CATRRPGGQETQYF

J gene: TRBJ1-2
clone size: .
V gene: TRBV24-1
CDR3 length: 13
D gene: TRBD1
CDR3 DNA: TGTGCCACCAGTGGGGGTACAGGGGGTGGCTACACCTTC
CDR3 protein: CATSGGTGGGYTF

J gene: TRBJ2-5
clone size: .
V gene: TRBV30
CDR3 length: 12
D gene: .
CDR3 DNA: TGTGCCTGGAGTGGGCTCCAAGAGACCCAGTACTTC
CDR3 protein: CAWSGLQETQYF

J gene: TRBJ2-5
clone size: .
V gene: TRBV14
CDR3 length: 15
D gene: .
CDR3 DNA: TGTGCCAGCAGTTGGAGGGGCGGGTACCAAGAGACCCAGTACTTC
CDR3 protein: CASSWRGGYQETQYF

J gene: TRBJ1-5
clone size: .
V gene: TRBV27
CDR3 length: 13
D gene: .
CDR3 DNA: TGTGCCAGCAGTTTGAACATGGATCAGCCCCAGCATTTT
CDR3 protein: CASSLNMDQPQHF

J gene: TRBJ1-1
clone size: few
V gene: TRBV2
CDR3 length: 17
D gene: .
CDR3 DNA: TGTGCCAGCAGTGAAAATTTGCCAGGTCCCATGAACACTGAAGCTTTCTTT
CDR3 protein: CASSENLPGPMNTEAFF

J gene: TRBJ1-5
clone size: .
V gene: TRBV6-6
CDR3 length: 15
D gene: .
CDR3 DNA: TGTGCCAGCATTTTCAGGGAGGGCGGCAATCAGCCCCAGCATTTT
CDR3 protein: CASIFREGGNQPQHF

J gene: TRBJ2-7
clone size: .
V gene: TRBV6-2/TRBV6-3
CDR3 length: 17
D gene: .
CDR3 DNA: TGTGCCAGCAGTTACTCAGTTGGAAGCGTCGGCTCCTACGAGCAGTACTTC
CDR3 protein: CASSYSVGSVGSYEQYF

J gene: TRBJ1-4
clone size: .
V gene: TRBV12-5
CDR3 length: 17
D gene: TRBD1
CDR3 DNA: TGTGCTAGTGGTTTGGTTCTCGGACAGGGGACTAATGAAAAACTGTTTTTT
CDR3 protein: CASGLVLGQGTNEKLFF

J gene: TRBJ2-7
clone size: .
V gene: TRBV27
CDR3 length: 13
D gene: .
CDR3 DNA: TGTGCCAGCAGTTTAACCGGCTCCTACGAGCAGTACTTC
CDR3 protein: CASSLTGSYEQYF

J gene: TRBJ1-1
clone size: .
V gene: TRBV3-1/TRBV3-2
CDR3 length: 15
D gene: TRBD1
CDR3 DNA: TGTGCCAGCAGCAGGGAAGGGGGCCTGAACACTGAAGCTTTCTTT
CDR3 protein: CASSREGGLNTEAFF

J gene: TRBJ2-1
clone size: .
V gene: TRBV30
CDR3 length: 14
D gene: .
CDR3 DNA: TGTGGGTCCGTTTGGAGTCGAGGATACAATGAGCAGTTCTTC
CDR3 protein: CGSVWSRGYNEQFF

J gene: TRBJ1-5
clone size: few
V gene: TRBV28
CDR3 length: 12
D gene: .
CDR3 DNA: TGTGCCAGCAGGGGGCAGAATCAGCCCCAGCATTTT
CDR3 protein: CASRGQNQPQHF

J gene: TRBJ2-1
clone size: once
V gene: TRBV5-1
CDR3 length: 11
D gene: .
CDR3 DNA: TGCGCCAGCTCAGGACATGGTGAGCAGTTCTTC
CDR3 protein: CASSGHGEQFF

J gene: TRBJ1-6
clone size: .
V gene: TRBV28
CDR3 length: 17
D gene: TRBD1
CDR3 DNA: TGTGCCAGCAGTCCTCTCCGGGACAGGGGCGTTTATTCACCCCTCCACTTT
CDR3 protein: CASSPLRDRGVYSPLHF

J gene: TRBJ1-1
clone size: .
V gene: TRBV7-9
CDR3 length: 15
D gene: TRBD1
CDR3 DNA: TGTGCCAGCAGCTTAGCGACAGGGGTGGGGGCTGAAGCTTTCTTT
CDR3 protein: CASSLATGVGAEAFF

J gene: TRBJ2-3
clone size: .
V gene: TRBV24-1
CDR3 length: 17
D gene: TRBD1
CDR3 DNA: TGTGCCACCAGTGATACCACGGACAGGGGGGGCGCAGATACGCAGTATTTT
CDR3 protein: CATSDTTDRGGADTQYF

J gene: TRBJ1-2
clone size: .
V gene: TRBV28
CDR3 length: 15
D gene: TRBD1
CDR3 DNA: TGTGCCAGCAGCCCTGGGGACAGGGTTTTGAGTGGCTACACCTTC
CDR3 protein: CASSPGDRVLSGYTF

J gene: TRBJ1-4
clone size: .
V gene: TRBV4-2
CDR3 length: 15
D gene: .
CDR3 DNA: TGTGCCAGCAGCCCCCTGGAAGGAGAAAACGAAAAACTGTTTTTT
CDR3 protein: CASSPLEGENEKLFF